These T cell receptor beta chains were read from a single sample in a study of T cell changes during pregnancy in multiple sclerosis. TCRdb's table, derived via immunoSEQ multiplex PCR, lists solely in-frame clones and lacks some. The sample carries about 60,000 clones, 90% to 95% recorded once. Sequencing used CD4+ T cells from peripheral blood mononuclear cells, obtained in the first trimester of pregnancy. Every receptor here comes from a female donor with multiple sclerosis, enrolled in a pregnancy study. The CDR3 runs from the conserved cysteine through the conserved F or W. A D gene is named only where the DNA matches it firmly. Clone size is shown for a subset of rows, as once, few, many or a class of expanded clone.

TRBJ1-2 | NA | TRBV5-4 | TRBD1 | TGTGCCAGCAGCTTGAACCACAGGGGGAGCTATGGCTACACCTTC | CASSLNHRGSYGYTF
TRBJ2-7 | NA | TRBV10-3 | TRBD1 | TGTGCCATCAGCCCAGGACAGGGATCCGAGCAGTACTTC | CAISPGQGSEQYF
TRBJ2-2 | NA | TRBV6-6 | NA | TGTGCCACCAGGGGCAGGGTTCCGAACACCGGGGAGCTGTTTTTT | CATRGRVPNTGELFF
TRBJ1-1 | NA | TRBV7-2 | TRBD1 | TGTGCCAGCAGCCTTACTCCGACAGGGCCGAACACTGAAGCTTTCTTT | CASSLTPTGPNTEAFF
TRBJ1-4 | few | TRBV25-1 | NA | TGTGCCAGCAGTGACCCGACAGGAATGGGAGAAAAACTGTTTTTT | CASSDPTGMGEKLFF
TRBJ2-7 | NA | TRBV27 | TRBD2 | TGTGCCAGCCTCGGACTAGCGGGGGGGGAAAACGAGCAGTACTTC | CASLGLAGGENEQYF
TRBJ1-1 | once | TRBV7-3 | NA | TGTGCCAGCAGCTTAAGCAGGGGCTCTGAAGCTTTCTTT | CASSLSRGSEAFF
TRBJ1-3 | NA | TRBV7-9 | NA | TGTGCCAGCAGCCCCCCTTTCAGGTTTGGAAACACCATATATTTT | CASSPPFRFGNTIYF
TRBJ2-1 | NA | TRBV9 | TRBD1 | TGTGCCAGCAGCCCACGGACAGGGGTCCATGAGCAGTTCTTC | CASSPRTGVHEQFF
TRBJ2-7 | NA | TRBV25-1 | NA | TGTGCCAGCAGTAGGGGTCTTGAGCAGTACTTC | CASSRGLEQYF
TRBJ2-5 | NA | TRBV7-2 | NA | TGTGCCAGCGGTATACGGGGGGCCCGAGAGACCCAGTACTTC | CASGIRGARETQYF
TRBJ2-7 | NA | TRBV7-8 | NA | TGTGCCAGCAGCTTAATTCCCAGGGGCGACGAGCAGTACTTC | CASSLIPRGDEQYF
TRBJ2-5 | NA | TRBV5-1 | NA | TGCGCCAGCAGCCCAGGGGGGCAAGAGACCCAGTACTTC | CASSPGGQETQYF
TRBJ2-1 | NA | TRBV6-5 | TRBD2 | TGTGCCAGCAGTTACTCGGGGACTAGTGTCGATGAGCAGTTCTTC | CASSYSGTSVDEQFF
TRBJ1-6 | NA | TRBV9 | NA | TGTGCCAGCAGCGTTGCCGACAGGCCTAATTCACCCCTCCACTTT | CASSVADRPNSPLHF
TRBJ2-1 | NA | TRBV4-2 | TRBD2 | TGTGCCAGCAGCCAAGGTGCTGGGGGACTAGCGGGGGGAAGGGAGCAGTTCTTC | CASSQGAGGLAGGREQFF
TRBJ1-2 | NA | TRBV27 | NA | TGTGCCAGCAGGGCCGGACACCTCTATGGCTACACCTTC | CASRAGHLYGYTF
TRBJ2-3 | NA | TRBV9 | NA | TGTGCCAGCAAGGGGGGGCTCAACACAGATACGCAGTATTTT | CASKGGLNTDTQYF
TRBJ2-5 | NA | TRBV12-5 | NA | TGTGCTAGTGGTTTGACTTTGACAGACCAAGAGACCCAGTACTTC | CASGLTLTDQETQYF
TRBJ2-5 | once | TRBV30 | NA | TGTGCCTGGAGTGCAGCTGGGGGGGAGACCCAGTACTTC | CAWSAAGGETQYF
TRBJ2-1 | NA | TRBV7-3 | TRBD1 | TGTGCCAGCAGCTTGGGACAGAATTATTACAATGAGCAGTTCTTC | CASSLGQNYYNEQFF
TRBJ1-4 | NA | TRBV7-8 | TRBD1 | TGTGCCAGCACCACGACAGGGGGGGAAAAACTGTTTTTT | CASTTTGGEKLFF
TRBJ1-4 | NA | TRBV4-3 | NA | TGCGCCAGCAGCCAAGATAAAGGAGGGGAGGCGGCTAATGAAAAACTGTTTTTT | CASSQDKGGEAANEKLFF
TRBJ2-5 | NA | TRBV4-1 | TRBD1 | TGCGCCAGCAGCCAACCGGACAGGGCCGAGACCCAGTACTTC | CASSQPDRAETQYF
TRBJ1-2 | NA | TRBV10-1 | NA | TGCGCCAGCAGTGAGAGGTCGGTGGGCTGCTATGGCTACACCTTC | CASSERSVGCYGYTF
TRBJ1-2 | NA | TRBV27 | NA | TGTGCCAGCAGTTTGGTTAAGGGGGAGTATGGCTACACCTTC | CASSLVKGEYGYTF
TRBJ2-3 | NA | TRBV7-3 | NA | TGTGCCAGCAGCCCCCTGGGGCAGATTTCCACAGATACGCAGTATTTT | CASSPLGQISTDTQYF
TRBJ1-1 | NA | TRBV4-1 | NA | TGCGCCAGCAGCCAAGAAGACAGGATCACTGAAGCTTTCTTT | CASSQEDRITEAFF
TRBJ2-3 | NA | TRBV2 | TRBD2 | TGTGCCAGCGGTCTACGTAGGAGCGGGGGTACAGATACGCAGTATTTT | CASGLRRSGGTDTQYF
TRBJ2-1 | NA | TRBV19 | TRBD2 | TGTGCCAGTAGAAGCGGGGGGCTCCCTATTGAGCAGTTCTTC | CASRSGGLPIEQFF
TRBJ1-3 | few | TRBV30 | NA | TGTGCCTGGAGTGAACCCCGGCAGGGGATTCGAAACACCATATATTTT | CAWSEPRQGIRNTIYF
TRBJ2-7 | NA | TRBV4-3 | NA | TGCGCCAGCAGCCAAGAACGAGGATACGAGCAGTACTTC | CASSQERGYEQYF
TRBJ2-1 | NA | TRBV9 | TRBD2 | TGTGCCAGCAGCGTAGGGGGGGCTAGCGGGTTCTCCTACAATGAGCAGTTCTTC | CASSVGGASGFSYNEQFF
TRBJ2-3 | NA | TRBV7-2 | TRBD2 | TGTGCCAGCAGCCCTCGGACTAGCGGGGGTGCTCTCACAGATACGCAGTATTTT | CASSPRTSGGALTDTQYF
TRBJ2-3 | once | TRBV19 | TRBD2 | TGTGCCAGTAGCAGGGGACTAGCGGTAACAGATACGCAGTATTTT | CASSRGLAVTDTQYF
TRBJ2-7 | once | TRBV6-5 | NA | TGTGCCAGCAAGCGACCGCGGGGCTACGAGCAGTACTTC | CASKRPRGYEQYF
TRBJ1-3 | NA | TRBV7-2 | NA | TGTGCCAGCAGCTTCTCGGACACCATATATTTT | CASSFSDTIYF
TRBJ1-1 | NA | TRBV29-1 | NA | TGCAGCGTAGAAAAGAGGGTGGACACTGAAGCTTTCTTT | CSVEKRVDTEAFF
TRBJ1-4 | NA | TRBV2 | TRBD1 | TGTGCCAGCACCGTCGGACAGGGGTATGAAAAACTGTTTTTT | CASTVGQGYEKLFF
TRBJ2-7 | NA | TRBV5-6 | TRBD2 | TGTGCCAGCAGCCGAACTCCCGGGACTAGATCCTACGAGCAGTACTTC | CASSRTPGTRSYEQYF
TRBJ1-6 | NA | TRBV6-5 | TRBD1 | TGTGCCAGCAGCCCCGACAGGGTCGGCTCACCCCTCCACTTT | CASSPDRVGSPLHF
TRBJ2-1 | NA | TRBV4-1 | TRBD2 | TGCGCCAGCAGCGGTAGCGGGGGGGCCTATGAGCAGTTCTTC | CASSGSGGAYEQFF
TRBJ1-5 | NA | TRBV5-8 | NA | TGTGCCAGCAGCTTGGTTCCGGTCCATCCTGATCAGCCCCAGCATTTT | CASSLVPVHPDQPQHF
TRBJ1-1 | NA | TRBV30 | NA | TGTGCCGCGGGCCGGGGTGGGGTTCAAGCTTTCTTT | CAAGRGGVQAFF
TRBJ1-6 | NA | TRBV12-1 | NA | TGTGCCAGCAGCTTTGCGACGGACAGTAATTCACCCCTCCACTTT | CASSFATDSNSPLHF
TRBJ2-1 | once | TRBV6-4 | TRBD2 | TGTGCCAGCAGTGACTCCGGACTAGCGAGGAATGAGCAGTTCTTC | CASSDSGLARNEQFF
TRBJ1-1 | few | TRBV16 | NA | TGTGCCAGCAGCCAATACCCGGGCGGGGGTGAAGCTTTCTTT | CASSQYPGGGEAFF
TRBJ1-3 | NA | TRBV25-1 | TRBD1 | TGTGCCAGCAGTGTGGACAGGGGTCTTGGAAACACCATATATTTT | CASSVDRGLGNTIYF
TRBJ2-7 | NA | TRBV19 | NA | TGTGCCAGTAGTGCCCCCGGGGAGAGGTTAGGCGAGCAGTACTTC | CASSAPGERLGEQYF
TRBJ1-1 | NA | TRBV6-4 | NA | TGTGCCAGCAGTCAACAGGGTCAAGGCACTGAAGCTTTCTTT | CASSQQGQGTEAFF
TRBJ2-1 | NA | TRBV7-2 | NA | TGTGCCAGCAGTCCAGAGCCAGGCTCCTACAATGAGCAGTTCTTC | CASSPEPGSYNEQFF
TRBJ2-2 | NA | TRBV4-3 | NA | TGCGCCAGCAGCCCCGGACATTCGAACACCGGGGAGCTGTTTTTT | CASSPGHSNTGELFF
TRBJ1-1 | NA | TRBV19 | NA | TGTGCCAGTAGTTTTCAACTCGGCACTGAAGCTTTCTTT | CASSFQLGTEAFF
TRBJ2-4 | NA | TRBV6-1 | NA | TGTGCCAGCAGCTCGGACAGCCAAGCCAAAAACATTCAGTACTTC | CASSSDSQAKNIQYF